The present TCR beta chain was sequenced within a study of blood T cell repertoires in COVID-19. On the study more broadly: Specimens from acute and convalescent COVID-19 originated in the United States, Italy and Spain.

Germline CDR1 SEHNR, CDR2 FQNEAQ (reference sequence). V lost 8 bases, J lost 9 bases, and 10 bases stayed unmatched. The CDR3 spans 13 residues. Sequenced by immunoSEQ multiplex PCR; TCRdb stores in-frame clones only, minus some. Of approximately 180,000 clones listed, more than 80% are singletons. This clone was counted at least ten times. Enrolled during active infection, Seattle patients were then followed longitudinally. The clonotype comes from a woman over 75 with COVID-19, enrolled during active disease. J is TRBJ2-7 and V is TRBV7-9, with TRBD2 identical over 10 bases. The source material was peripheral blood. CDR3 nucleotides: TGTGCCAGCGGACCGGGACTAGCGTGGGGGCAGTACTTC. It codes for CASGPGLAWGQYF.